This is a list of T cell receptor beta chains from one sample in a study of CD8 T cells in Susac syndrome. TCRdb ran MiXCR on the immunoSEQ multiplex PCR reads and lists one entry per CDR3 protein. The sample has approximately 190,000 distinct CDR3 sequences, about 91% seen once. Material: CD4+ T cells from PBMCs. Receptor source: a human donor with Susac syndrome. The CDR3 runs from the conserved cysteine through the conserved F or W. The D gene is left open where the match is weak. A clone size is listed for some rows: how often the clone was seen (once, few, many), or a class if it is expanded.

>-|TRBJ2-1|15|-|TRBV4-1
TGCGCCAGCAGCTCTGGACTGACAACCTACAATGAGCAGTTCTTC
CASSSGLTTYNEQFF
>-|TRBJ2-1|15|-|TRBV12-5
TGTGCTAGTGGTTTGGTACCACAGGGTGGGAATGAGCAGTTCTTC
CASGLVPQGGNEQFF
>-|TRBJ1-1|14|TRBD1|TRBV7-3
TGTGCCAGCAGCCCGGACAGGGGGCATACTGAAGCTTTCTTT
CASSPDRGHTEAFF
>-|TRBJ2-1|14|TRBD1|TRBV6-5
TGTGCCAGCAGGGGGACAGGGACCTACAATGAGCAGTTCTTC
CASRGTGTYNEQFF
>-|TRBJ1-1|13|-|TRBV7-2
TGTGCCAGCAGCTTAAAGGGGCGGACTGAAGCTTTCTTT
CASSLKGRTEAFF
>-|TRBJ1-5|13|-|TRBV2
TGTGCCAGCAGACGGGACACATATCAGCCCCAGCATTTT
CASRRDTYQPQHF
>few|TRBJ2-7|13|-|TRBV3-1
TGTGCCAGCAGCCAACCAAGGGGTGCCGAGCAGTACTTC
CASSQPRGAEQYF
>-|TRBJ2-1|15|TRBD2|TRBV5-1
TGCGCCAGCAGCTCGCGGGAGAATCTCTACAATGAGCAGTTCTTC
CASSSRENLYNEQFF
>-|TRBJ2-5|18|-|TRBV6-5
TGTGCCAGCAGTTACTATGGTACTCGCAGGGGCAGCCAAGAGACCCAGTACTTC
CASSYYGTRRGSQETQYF
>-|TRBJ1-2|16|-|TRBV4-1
TGCGCCAGCAGCCAAGAGGCTGGGGTCAATTCTTATGGCTACACCTTC
CASSQEAGVNSYGYTF
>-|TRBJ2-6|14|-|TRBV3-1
TGTGCCAGCACGGAGTTCTCTGGGGCCAACGTCCTGACTTTC
CASTEFSGANVLTF
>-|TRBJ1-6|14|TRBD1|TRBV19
TGTGCCAGTAGTATCCGGGACAGGACCTTGTACCTCCACTTT
CASSIRDRTLYLHF
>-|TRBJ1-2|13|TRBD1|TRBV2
TGTGCCAGCAGGGACAGGGGTTCCCAAGGCTACACCTTC
CASRDRGSQGYTF
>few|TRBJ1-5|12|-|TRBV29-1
TGCAGCGTTGGAGGCAGCAATCAGCCCCAGCATTTT
CSVGGSNQPQHF
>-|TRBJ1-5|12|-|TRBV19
TGTGCCAGTAGTATCCCAGATCAGCCCCAGCATTTT
CASSIPDQPQHF
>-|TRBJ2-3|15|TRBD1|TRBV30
TGTGCCTGGAGTCGCACGGGACAGCACAGGGATACGCAGTATTTT
CAWSRTGQHRDTQYF
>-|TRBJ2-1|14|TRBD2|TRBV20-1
TGCAGTGCCCTAGCGGGAGGAATGGTAAATGAGCAGTTCTTC
CSALAGGMVNEQFF
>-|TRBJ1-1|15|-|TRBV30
TGTGCCTGGAGTAGAGGACAGAGAGAGAACACTGAAGCTTTCTTT
CAWSRGQRENTEAFF
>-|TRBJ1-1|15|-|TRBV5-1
TGCGCCAGCAGCTTGAGGGGGGTTGGGAACACTGAAGCTTTCTTT
CASSLRGVGNTEAFF
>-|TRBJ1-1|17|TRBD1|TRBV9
TGTGCCAGCAGCGGAGACGGACAGGTCTCCCGGAAAACTGAAGCTTTCTTT
CASSGDGQVSRKTEAFF
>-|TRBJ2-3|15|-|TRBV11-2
TGTGCCAGCAGCTTTAGATTTGGGGGAGCGGATACGCAGTATTTT
CASSFRFGGADTQYF
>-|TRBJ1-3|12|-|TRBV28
TGTGCCAGCAAGGACTCTGGAAACACCATATATTTT
CASKDSGNTIYF
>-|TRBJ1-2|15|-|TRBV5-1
TGCGCCAGCAGCTTGACTACCACGGCGAACTATGGCTACACCTTC
CASSLTTTANYGYTF
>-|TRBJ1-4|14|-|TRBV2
TGTGCCAGCAGTGAAAGACAGGCGGGGGAAAAACTGTTTTTT
CASSERQAGEKLFF
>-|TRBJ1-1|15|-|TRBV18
TGTGCCAGCTCACCGGCCGCCCTGGGGAACACTGAAGCTTTCTTT
CASSPAALGNTEAFF
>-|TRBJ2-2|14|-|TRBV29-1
TGCAGCGTTCTCAGCATATTAAACACCGGGGAGCTGTTTTTT
CSVLSILNTGELFF
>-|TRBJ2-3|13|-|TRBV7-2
TGTGCCAGCAGCTTAGAGGTCGGCGCGGGTCAGTATTTT
CASSLEVGAGQYF
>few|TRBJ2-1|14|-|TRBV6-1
TGTGCCAGCAGTGAAAGCAGCTCCTACAATGAGCAGTTCTTC
CASSESSSYNEQFF
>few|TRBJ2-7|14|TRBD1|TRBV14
TGTGCCAGCAGCCCGCACGGACAGGGGTACGAGCAGTACTTC
CASSPHGQGYEQYF
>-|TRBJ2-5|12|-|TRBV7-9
TGTGCCAGCAGCTTATACGTGGAGACCCAGTACTTC
CASSLYVETQYF
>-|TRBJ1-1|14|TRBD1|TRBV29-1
TGCAGCGGCAAACAGGGGGCTGAGAACACTGAAGCTTTCTTT
CSGKQGAENTEAFF
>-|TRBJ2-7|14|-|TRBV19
TGTGCCAGTAGTCCGACGACAGAGACCTACGAGCAGTACTTC
CASSPTTETYEQYF
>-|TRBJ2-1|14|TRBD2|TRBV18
TGTGCCAGCTCACCGAAGGTTCTAGCGGGCGAGCAGTTCTTC
CASSPKVLAGEQFF
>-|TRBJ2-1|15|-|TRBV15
TGTGCCACCAGCCGAAGGTCTAGCAGGTACAATGAGCAGTTCTTC
CATSRRSSRYNEQFF
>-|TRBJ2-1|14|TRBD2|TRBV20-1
TGCAGTACGCCGGGACTAGCGGACTACAATGAGCAGTTCTTC
CSTPGLADYNEQFF
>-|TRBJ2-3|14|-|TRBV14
TGTGCCAGCAGCCAAGATTGGGGCTGGGATACGCAGTATTTT
CASSQDWGWDTQYF
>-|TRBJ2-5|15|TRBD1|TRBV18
TGTGCCAGCTCCCCGGGACAGGGGGTCGAAGAGACCCAGTACTTC
CASSPGQGVEETQYF
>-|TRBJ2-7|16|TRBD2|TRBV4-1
TGCGCCAGCAGCCAAGGAATACTAGCGGGAGAAGGAGAGCAGTACTTC
CASSQGILAGEGEQYF
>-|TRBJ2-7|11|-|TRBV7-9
TGTGCCAGCAGCCCCGAAAACGAGCAGTACTTC
CASSPENEQYF
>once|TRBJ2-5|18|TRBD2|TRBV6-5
TGTGCCAGCAGTTACTCGTTTAGGTTACGGGAGGGCCGAGAGACCCAGTACTTC
CASSYSFRLREGRETQYF
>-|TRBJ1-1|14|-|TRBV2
TGTGCCAGCAGTATACAGGGAGAGGACACTGAAGCTTTCTTT
CASSIQGEDTEAFF
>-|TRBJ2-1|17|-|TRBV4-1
TGCGCCAGCAGCCAAGAGCGACGGCGAGTCTCCTACAATGAGCAGTTCTTC
CASSQERRRVSYNEQFF
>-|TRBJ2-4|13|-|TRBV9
TGTGCCAGCAGCGTCGGCAGGGGAAACATTCAGTACTTC
CASSVGRGNIQYF
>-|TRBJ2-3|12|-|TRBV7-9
TGTGCCACCCAATTGAGCACAGATACGCAGTATTTT
CATQLSTDTQYF